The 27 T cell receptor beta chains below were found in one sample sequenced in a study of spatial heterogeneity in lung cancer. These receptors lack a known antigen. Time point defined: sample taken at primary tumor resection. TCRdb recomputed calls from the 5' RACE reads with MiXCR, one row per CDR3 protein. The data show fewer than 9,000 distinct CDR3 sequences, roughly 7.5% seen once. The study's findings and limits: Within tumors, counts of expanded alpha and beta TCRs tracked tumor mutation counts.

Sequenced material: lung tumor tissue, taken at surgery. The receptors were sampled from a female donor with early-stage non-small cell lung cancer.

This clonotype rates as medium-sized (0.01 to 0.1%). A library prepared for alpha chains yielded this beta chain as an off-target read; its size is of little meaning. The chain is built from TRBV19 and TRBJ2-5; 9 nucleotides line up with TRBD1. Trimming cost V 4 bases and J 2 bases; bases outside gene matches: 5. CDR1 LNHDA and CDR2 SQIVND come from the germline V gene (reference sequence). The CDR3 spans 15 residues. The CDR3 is CASSTGQGLQETQYF. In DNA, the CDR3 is TGTGCCAGTAGTACCGGACAGGGGCTTCAAGAGACCCAGTACTTC.

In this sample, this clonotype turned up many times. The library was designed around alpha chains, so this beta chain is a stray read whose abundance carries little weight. The CDR3 sequence is CASSVEYEQYF. The DNA for the CDR3 is TGTGCCAGCAGCGTGGAGTACGAGCAGTACTTC. The chain uses TRBV7-9 and TRBJ2-7; D is unresolved. The CDR3 covers 11 residues. The ends were cut back, 5 bases at V and 4 bases at J, with 6 bases in the middle. Germline CDR1 is SEHNR and CDR2 is FQNEAQ (reference sequence).

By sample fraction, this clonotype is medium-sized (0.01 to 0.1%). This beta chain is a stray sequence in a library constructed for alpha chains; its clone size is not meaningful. CDR3 sequence reads: CSAISGGSYNEQFF. The CDR3 coding sequence is TGCAGTGCTATTAGCGGGGGCTCCTACAATGAGCAGTTCTTC. V and J are TRBV20-1 and TRBJ2-1; 9 nucleotides line up with TRBD2. This CDR3 spans 14 amino acids. V dropped 4 bases and J dropped 0; count of bases not matched to a gene: 1. Germline CDR1 is DFQATT and CDR2 is SNEGSKA (reference sequence).

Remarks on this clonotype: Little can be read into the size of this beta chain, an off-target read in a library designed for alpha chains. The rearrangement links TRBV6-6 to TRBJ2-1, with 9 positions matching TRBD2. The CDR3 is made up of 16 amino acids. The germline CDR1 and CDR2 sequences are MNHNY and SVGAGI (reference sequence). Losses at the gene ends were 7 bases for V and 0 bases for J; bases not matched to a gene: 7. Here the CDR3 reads CASTRLAVHSYNEQFF. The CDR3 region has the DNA TGTGCCAGCACTCGACTAGCGGTACACTCCTACAATGAGCAGTTCTTC.

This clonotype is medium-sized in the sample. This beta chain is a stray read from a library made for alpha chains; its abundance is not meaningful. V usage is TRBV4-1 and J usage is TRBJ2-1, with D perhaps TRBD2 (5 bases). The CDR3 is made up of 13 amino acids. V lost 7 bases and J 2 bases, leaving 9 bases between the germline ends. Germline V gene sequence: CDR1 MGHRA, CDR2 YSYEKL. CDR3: CASTGFAYNEQFF. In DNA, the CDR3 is TGCGCCAGCACGGGATTCGCCTACAATGAGCAGTTCTTC.

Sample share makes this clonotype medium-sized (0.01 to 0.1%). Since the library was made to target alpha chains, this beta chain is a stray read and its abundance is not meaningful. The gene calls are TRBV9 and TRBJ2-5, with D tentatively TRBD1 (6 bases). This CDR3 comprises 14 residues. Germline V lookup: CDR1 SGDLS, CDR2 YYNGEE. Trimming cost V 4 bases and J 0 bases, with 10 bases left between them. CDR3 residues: CASSNTGYQETQYF. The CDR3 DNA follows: TGTGCCAGCAGCAACACAGGGTACCAAGAGACCCAGTACTTC.

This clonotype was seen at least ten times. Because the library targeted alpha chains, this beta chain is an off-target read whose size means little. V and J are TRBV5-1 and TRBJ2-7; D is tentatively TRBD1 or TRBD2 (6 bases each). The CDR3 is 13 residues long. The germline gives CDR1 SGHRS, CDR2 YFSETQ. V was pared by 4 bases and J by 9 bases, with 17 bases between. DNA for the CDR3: TGCGCCAGCAGCCAATACAGGGACGGGGGGCAGTACTTC. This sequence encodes CASSQYRDGGQYF. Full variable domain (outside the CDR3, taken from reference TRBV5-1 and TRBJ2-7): KAGVTQTPRYLIKTRGQQVTLSCSPISGHRSVSWYQQTPGQGLQFLFEYFSETQRNKGNFPGRFSGRQFSNSRSEMNVSTLELGDSALYLCASSQYRDGGQYFGPGTRLTVT.

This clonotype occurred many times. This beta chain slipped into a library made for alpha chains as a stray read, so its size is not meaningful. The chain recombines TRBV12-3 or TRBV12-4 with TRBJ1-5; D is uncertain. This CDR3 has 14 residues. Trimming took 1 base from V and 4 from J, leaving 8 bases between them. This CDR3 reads CASSLGSRNQPQHF. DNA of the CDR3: TGTGCCAGCAGTTTAGGGTCCCGGAATCAGCCCCAGCATTTT.

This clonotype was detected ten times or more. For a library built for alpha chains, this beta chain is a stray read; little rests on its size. CDR3 nucleotide sequence: TGTGCCAGCAGTAGCGGGAGGAGAACAGATACGCAGTATTTT. This gives the protein CASSSGRRTDTQYF. V gene TRBV11-2 combines with J gene TRBJ2-3; TRBD2 agrees at 10 bases. The CDR3 has 14 residues. Germline CDR1 reads SGHAT; CDR2 reads FQNNGV. Trimming removed 6 bases from V and 3 bases from J; junction bases left unmatched: 3. The full variable domain, rest sourced from reference TRBV11-2 and TRBJ2-3, is EAGVAQSPRYKIIEKRQSVAFWCNPISGHATLYWYQQILGQGPKLLIQFQNNGVVDDSQLPKDRFSAERLKGVDSTLKIQPAKLEDSAVYLCASSSGRRTDTQYFGPGTRLTVL.

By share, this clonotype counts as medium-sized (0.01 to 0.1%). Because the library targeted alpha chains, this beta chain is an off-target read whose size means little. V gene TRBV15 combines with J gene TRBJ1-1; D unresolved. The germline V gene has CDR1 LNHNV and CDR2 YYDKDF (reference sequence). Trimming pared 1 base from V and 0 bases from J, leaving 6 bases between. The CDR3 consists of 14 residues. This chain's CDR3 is CATSRVRLNTEAFF. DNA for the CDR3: TGTGCCACCAGCAGAGTGCGGCTGAACACTGAAGCTTTCTTT.

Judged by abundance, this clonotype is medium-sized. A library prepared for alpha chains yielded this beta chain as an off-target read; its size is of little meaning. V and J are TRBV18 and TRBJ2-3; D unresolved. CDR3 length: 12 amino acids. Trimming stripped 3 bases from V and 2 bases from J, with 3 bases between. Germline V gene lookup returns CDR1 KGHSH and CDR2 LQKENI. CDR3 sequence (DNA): TGTGCCAGCTCACCCGACACAGATACGCAGTATTTT. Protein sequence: CASSPDTDTQYF.

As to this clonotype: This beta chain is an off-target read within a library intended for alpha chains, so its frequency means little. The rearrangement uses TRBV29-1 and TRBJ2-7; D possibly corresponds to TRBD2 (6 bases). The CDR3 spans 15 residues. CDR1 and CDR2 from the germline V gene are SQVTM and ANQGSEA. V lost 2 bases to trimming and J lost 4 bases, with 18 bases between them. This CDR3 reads CSVELALIAGYEQYF. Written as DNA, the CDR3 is TGCAGCGTTGAATTGGCCCTAATTGCGGGATACGAGCAGTACTTC.

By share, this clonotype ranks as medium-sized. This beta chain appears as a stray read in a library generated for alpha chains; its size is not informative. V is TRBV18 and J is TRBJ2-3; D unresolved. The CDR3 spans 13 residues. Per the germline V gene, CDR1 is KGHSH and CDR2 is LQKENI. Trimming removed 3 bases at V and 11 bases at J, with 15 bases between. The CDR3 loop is CASSPSVGPMQYF. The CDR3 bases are TGTGCCAGCTCACCTTCGGTCGGCCCAATGCAGTATTTT. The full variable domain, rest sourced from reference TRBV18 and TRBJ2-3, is NAGVMQNPRHLVRRRGQEARLRCSPMKGHSHVYWYRQLPEEGLKFMVYLQKENIIDESGMPKERFSAEFPKEGPSILRIQQVVRGDSAAYFCASSPSVGPMQYFGPGTRLTVL.

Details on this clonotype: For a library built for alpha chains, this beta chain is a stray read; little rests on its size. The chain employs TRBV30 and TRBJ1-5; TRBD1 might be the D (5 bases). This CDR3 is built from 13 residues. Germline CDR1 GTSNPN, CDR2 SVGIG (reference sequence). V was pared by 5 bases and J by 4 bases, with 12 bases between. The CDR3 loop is CAWGTQANQPQHF. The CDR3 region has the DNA TGTGCCTGGGGGACCCAGGCGAATCAGCCCCAGCATTTT.

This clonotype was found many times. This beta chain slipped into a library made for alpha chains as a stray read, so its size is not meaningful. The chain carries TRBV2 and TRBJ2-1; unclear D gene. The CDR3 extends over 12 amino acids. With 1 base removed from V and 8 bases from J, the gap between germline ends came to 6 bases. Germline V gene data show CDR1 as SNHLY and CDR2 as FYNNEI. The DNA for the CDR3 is TGTGCCAGCAGTGAAGGGGTTGATGAGCAGTTCTTC. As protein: CASSEGVDEQFF. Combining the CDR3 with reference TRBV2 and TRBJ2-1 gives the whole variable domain EPEVTQTPSHQVTQMGQEVILRCVPISNHLYFYWYRQILGQKVEFLVSFYNNEISEKSEIFDDQFSVERPDGSNFTLKIRSTKLEDSAMYFCASSEGVDEQFFGPGTRLTVL.

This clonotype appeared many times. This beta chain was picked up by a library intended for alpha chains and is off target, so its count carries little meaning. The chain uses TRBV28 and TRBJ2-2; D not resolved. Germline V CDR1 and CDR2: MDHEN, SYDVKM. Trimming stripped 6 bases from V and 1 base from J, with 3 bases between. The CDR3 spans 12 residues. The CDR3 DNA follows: TGTGCCAGCAGAAAGAACACCGGGGAGCTGTTTTTT. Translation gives CASRKNTGELFF.

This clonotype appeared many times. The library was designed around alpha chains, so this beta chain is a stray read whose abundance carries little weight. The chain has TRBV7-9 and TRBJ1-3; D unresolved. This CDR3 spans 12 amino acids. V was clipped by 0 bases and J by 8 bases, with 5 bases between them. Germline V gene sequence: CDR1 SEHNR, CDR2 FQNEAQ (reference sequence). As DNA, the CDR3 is TGTGCCAGCAGCTTAGCGGAGTACACCATATATTTT. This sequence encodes CASSLAEYTIYF.

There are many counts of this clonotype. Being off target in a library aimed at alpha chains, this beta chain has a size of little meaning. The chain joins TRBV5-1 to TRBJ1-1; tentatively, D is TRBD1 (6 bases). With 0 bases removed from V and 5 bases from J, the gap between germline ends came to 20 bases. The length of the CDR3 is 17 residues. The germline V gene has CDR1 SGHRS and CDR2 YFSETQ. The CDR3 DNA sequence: TGCGCCAGCAGCTTGGGAGAGGGGGGACCTGGCGGAACTGAAGCTTTCTTT. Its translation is CASSLGEGGPGGTEAFF.

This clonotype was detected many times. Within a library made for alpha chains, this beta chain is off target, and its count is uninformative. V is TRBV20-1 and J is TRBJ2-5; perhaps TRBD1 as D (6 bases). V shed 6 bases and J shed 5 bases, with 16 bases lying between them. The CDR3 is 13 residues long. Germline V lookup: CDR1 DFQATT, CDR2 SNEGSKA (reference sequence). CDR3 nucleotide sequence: TGCAGTGCCCTCACGGCGAGGGGGGAGACCCAGTACTTC. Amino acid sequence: CSALTARGETQYF.

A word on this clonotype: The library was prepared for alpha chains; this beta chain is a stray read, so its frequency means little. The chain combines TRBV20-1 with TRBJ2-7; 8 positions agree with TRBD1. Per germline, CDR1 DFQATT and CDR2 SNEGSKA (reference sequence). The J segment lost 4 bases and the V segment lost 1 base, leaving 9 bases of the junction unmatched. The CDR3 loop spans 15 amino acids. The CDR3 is CSARGGGTGEYEQYF. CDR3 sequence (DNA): TGCAGTGCTAGAGGGGGTGGGACAGGAGAATACGAGCAGTACTTC.

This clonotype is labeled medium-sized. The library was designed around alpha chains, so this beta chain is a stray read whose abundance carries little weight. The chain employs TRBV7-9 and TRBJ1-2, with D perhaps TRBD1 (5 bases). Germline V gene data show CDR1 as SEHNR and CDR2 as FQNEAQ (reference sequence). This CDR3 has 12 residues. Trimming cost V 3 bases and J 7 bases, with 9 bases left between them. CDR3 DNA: TGTGCCAGCAGCTTTGACAGCACTGGCTACACCTTC. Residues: CASSFDSTGYTF.

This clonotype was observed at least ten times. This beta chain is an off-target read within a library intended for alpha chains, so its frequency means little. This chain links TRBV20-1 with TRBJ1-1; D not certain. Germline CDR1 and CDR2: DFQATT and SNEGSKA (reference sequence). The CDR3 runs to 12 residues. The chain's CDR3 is CSFGDPNTEAFF. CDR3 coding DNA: TGCAGCTTCGGAGACCCGAACACTGAAGCTTTCTTT.

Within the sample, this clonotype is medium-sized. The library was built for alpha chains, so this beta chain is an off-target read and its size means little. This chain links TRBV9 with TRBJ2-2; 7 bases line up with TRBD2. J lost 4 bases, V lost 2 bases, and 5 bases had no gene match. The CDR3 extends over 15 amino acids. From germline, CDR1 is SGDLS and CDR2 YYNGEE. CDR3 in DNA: TGTGCCAGCAGCGTGGGAGGACTAGGCACCGGGGAGCTGTTTTTT. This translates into CASSVGGLGTGELFF.

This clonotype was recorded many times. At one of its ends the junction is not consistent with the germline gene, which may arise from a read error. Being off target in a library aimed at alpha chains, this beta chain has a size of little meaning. The CDR3 sequence: CRGEDYEQYF. The CDR3 DNA is TGTCGGGGAGAGGACTACGAGCAGTACTTC. The chain joins TRBV20-1 to TRBJ2-7; maybe TRBD2 (5 bases). Germline lookup yields CDR1 DFQATT and CDR2 SNEGSKA (reference sequence). CDR3 size: 10 residues.

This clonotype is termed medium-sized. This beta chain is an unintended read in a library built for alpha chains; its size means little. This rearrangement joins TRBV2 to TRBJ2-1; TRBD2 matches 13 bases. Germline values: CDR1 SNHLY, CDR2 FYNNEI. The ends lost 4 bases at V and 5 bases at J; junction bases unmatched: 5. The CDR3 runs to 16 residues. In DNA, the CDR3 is TGTGCCAGCAGTGCCCGACTAGCGGGAGGTAACAATGAGCAGTTCTTC. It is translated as CASSARLAGGNNEQFF.

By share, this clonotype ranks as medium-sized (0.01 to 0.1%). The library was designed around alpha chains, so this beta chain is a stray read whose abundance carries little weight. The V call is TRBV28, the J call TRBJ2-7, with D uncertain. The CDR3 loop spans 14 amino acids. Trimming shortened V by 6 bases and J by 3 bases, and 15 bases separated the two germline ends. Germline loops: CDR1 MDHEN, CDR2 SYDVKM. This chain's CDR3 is CASSARRILYEQYF. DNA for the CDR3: TGTGCCAGCAGCGCACGGCGTATCCTCTACGAGCAGTACTTC.

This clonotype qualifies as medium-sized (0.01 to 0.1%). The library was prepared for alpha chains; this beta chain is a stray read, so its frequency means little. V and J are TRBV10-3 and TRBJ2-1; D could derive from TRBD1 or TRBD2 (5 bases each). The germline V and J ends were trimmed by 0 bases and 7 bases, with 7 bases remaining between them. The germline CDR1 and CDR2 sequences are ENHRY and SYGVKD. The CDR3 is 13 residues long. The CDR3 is CAISESRGNEQFF. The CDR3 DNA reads TGTGCCATCAGTGAGTCGAGGGGAAATGAGCAGTTCTTC.